Below are 29 T cell receptor beta chains sequenced from a single sample in a study of cytomegalovirus exposure and HLA in healthy donors. The method was immunoSEQ multiplex PCR; TCRdb's version includes in-frame clones alone and lacks a portion of them. The sample lists fewer than 85,000 clones, approximately 94% seen once, with 0.5% to 0.75% in the top ten. Sequencing was carried out using PBMCs. These receptors were collected from a woman between 18 and 30 years old in good health and CMV-seronegative.

V and J are TRBV7-9 and TRBJ2-3; D call uncertain. The CDR3 length is 15 residues. V was clipped by 2 bases and J by 6 bases, with 15 bases between them. Germline V CDR1 and CDR2: SEHNR, FQNEAQ (reference sequence). The CDR3 sequence: CASSLSRSFSDTQYF. The CDR3 nucleotides read TGTGCCAGCAGCTTATCTAGGAGTTTTTCGGATACGCAGTATTTT. The full variable domain, completed using reference TRBV7-9 and TRBJ2-3, is DTGVSQNPRHKITKRGQNVTFRCDPISEHNRLYWYRQTLGQGPEFLTYFQNEAQLEKSRLLSDRFSAERPKGSFSTLEIQRTEQGDSAMYLCASSLSRSFSDTQYFGPGTRLTVL.

The gene calls are TRBV19 and TRBJ2-2; D ambiguous. Looked up from germline, CDR1 is LNHDA and CDR2 is SQIVND (reference sequence). The germline V and J ends were trimmed by 3 bases and 5 bases, with 7 bases remaining between them. CDR3 length: 13 residues. The CDR3 loop reads CASSITTTGELFF. DNA for the CDR3: TGTGCCAGTAGTATCACAACAACCGGGGAGCTGTTTTTT.

To note about this clone: A much larger clone is a single base away; this may be a read error. In nucleotides, the CDR3 is TGTGCCAGCAGCCTGACAGGGGATACGCAGTATTTT. This gives the protein CASSLTGDTQYF. This sequence joins TRBV5-6 and TRBJ2-3; 7 positions agree with TRBD1. Germline loops: CDR1 SGHDT, CDR2 YYEEEE. This CDR3 region has 12 residues. With 4 bases clipped from V and 6 bases from J, the junction kept 2 bases outside the gene matches.

The chain couples TRBV5-1 to TRBJ2-5; 9 bases align to TRBD2. The CDR3 length is 14 residues. Germline assignment: CDR1 SGHRS and CDR2 YFSETQ. J lost 2 bases, V lost 6 bases, and 5 bases had no gene match. CDR3 sequence: CASMFAGGQETQYF. The CDR3 DNA sequence: TGCGCCAGCATGTTTGCGGGGGGGCAAGAGACCCAGTACTTC. The variable domain in full, with the rest retrieved from reference TRBV5-1 and TRBJ2-5, is KAGVTQTPRYLIKTRGQQVTLSCSPISGHRSVSWYQQTPGQGLQFLFEYFSETQRNKGNFPGRFSGRQFSNSRSEMNVSTLELGDSALYLCASMFAGGQETQYFGPGTRLLVL.

CDR3 loop: CASSEIRANYGYTF. DNA of the CDR3: TGTGCCAGCAGTGAGATTCGGGCTAACTATGGCTACACCTTC. This chain connects TRBV6-6 to TRBJ1-2, with D uncertain. Germline CDR1 and CDR2: MNHNY and SVGAGI (reference sequence). Trimming pared 5 bases from V and 0 bases from J, leaving 10 bases between. The CDR3 has 14 residues.

This rearrangement joins TRBV19 to TRBJ2-7, with D possibly matching TRBD1 (5 bases). This CDR3 region has 15 residues. V was clipped by 3 bases and J by 0 bases, with 12 bases between them. The V gene's germline CDR1 is LNHDA and CDR2 SQIVND (reference sequence). CDR3 residues: CASSILLDSSYEQYF. Written as DNA, the CDR3 is TGTGCCAGTAGTATCCTTCTCGACAGCTCCTACGAGCAGTACTTC.

The J gene is TRBJ2-2, the V gene TRBV5-4; 14 nucleotides match TRBD2. V was clipped by 4 bases and J by 6 bases; unmatched bases: 14. The CDR3 has 19 amino acids. CDR1 is SGHNT, CDR2 YYREEE, per germline (reference sequence). The CDR3 region is CASSLGLAGAPRTPGELFF. The CDR3 bases are TGTGCCAGCAGCCTGGGACTAGCGGGGGCCCCCCGAACGCCCGGGGAGCTGTTTTTT.

J is TRBJ1-1 and V is TRBV5-4; 7 bases agree with TRBD1. Germline loops: CDR1 SGHNT, CDR2 YYREEE (reference sequence). The CDR3 is made up of 14 amino acids. V dropped 0 bases and J dropped 4; count of bases not matched to a gene: 3. The CDR3 loop reads CASSLDQGGTEAFF. CDR3 nucleotides: TGTGCCAGCAGCTTGGATCAGGGGGGCACTGAAGCTTTCTTT.

This chain uses TRBV6-1 with TRBJ1-2; D is unclear. The CDR3 has 12 residues. V lost 2 bases and J lost 6, with 7 bases in between. Germline CDR1 is MNHNS and CDR2 is SASEGT. The CDR3 sequence: CASSEWAHGYTF. The CDR3 DNA reads as TGTGCCAGCAGTGAATGGGCGCATGGCTACACCTTC.

This clone was seen a handful of times. CDR3 sequence: CASGRLAGGVDEQFF. CDR3 DNA sequence: TGTGCCAGTGGCCGACTAGCGGGGGGGGTAGATGAGCAGTTCTTC. The genes are TRBV6-5 and TRBJ2-1, with 14 bases identical to TRBD2. This CDR3 is built from 15 residues. V dropped 9 bases and J dropped 8; count of bases not matched to a gene: 9. Germline-derived CDR1 and CDR2 are MNHEY and SVGAGI.

This chain links TRBV12-2 with TRBJ2-1; TRBD1, the table's D call, lacks a check against the DNA. TRBV12-2 is an annotated pseudogene. This CDR3 region has 17 residues. DNA for the CDR3: TGTGCAAGTCGCCGAACAGGACAGGGGGCGACCTACAATGAGCAGTTCTTC. Amino acids: CASRRTGQGATYNEQFF.

This chain joins TRBV13 and TRBJ2-1; maybe TRBD2 (6 bases). Germline V gene sequence: CDR1 PRHDT, CDR2 FYEKMQ (reference sequence). The V end was cut by 5 bases, the J end by 3 bases, with 20 bases between. This CDR3 has 17 amino acids. The CDR3 sequence: CASSPGIVAEFYNEQFF. In DNA form, the CDR3 reads TGTGCCAGCAGCCCTGGAATAGTAGCGGAATTCTACAATGAGCAGTTCTTC.

The rearrangement links TRBV7-2 to TRBJ2-2; 7 bases agree with TRBD1. The V and J ends lost 3 bases and 8 bases, in that order; junction bases with no gene match: 15. The CDR3 totals 17 residues. The germline gives CDR1 SGHTA, CDR2 FQGNSA. This CDR3 reads CASSFLLGQTTRGELFF. For the CDR3, the DNA is TGTGCCAGCAGCTTTCTTTTGGGACAGACGACACGGGGGGAGCTGTTTTTT. The entire variable domain, with the rest obtained from reference TRBV7-2 and TRBJ2-2, is as follows: GAGVSQSPSNKVTEKGKDVELRCDPISGHTALYWYRQSLGQGLEFLIYFQGNSAPDKSGLPSDRFSAERTGGSVSTLTIQRTQQEDSAVYLCASSFLLGQTTRGELFFGEGSRLTVL.

The genes are TRBV7-9 and TRBJ1-4; the D is unclear. The CDR3 loop spans 14 amino acids. Germline CDR1 and CDR2: SEHNR and FQNEAQ (reference sequence). V gave up 3 bases and J gave up 5 bases, with 10 bases separating them. The CDR3 sequence: CASSFGGGNEKLFF. The CDR3 bases are TGTGCCAGCAGCTTTGGCGGTGGGAATGAAAAACTGTTTTTT.

The chain links TRBV10-3 to TRBJ1-1; 7 bases agree with TRBD1. The CDR3 has 13 residues. Germline V gene data show CDR1 as ENHRY and CDR2 as SYGVKD. The ends lost 4 bases at V and 4 bases at J; junction bases unmatched: 3. CDR3 in amino acids: CAISGGTVTEAFF. The CDR3 DNA follows: TGTGCCATCAGTGGGGGGACAGTCACTGAAGCTTTCTTT.

The CDR3 coding sequence is TGTGCCAGCAGCCCCGATCAGAGCAAGCGGGGGGGCCATGAGCAGTTCTTC. It yields the protein CASSPDQSKRGGHEQFF. J is TRBJ2-1 and V is TRBV13; the match to TRBD2 covers 10 bases. The CDR3 has 17 residues. J was trimmed by 8 bases and V by 5 bases; bases with no gene match: 15. Germline loops: CDR1 PRHDT, CDR2 FYEKMQ (reference sequence).

V usage is TRBV29-1 and J usage is TRBJ1-2, with D maybe TRBD1 (5 bases). CDR1 is SQVTM and CDR2 is ANQGSEA in the germline V gene. V lost 1 base and J lost 8, with 17 bases in between. This CDR3 has 14 amino acids. The CDR3 loop reads CSVEGPGLQEGYTF. In DNA, the CDR3 is TGCAGCGTTGAAGGCCCGGGACTTCAGGAGGGCTACACCTTC. Full variable domain (remainder filled in from reference TRBV29-1 and TRBJ1-2): SAVISQKPSRDICQRGTSLTIQCQVDSQVTMMFWYRQQPGQSLTLIATANQGSEATYESGFVIDKFPISRPNLTFSTLTVSNMSPEDSSIYLCSVEGPGLQEGYTFGSGTRLTVV.

The V gene is TRBV5-1, the J gene TRBJ2-3; no firm D call. Germline CDR1 reads SGHRS; CDR2 reads YFSETQ. The V gene lost 0 bases and the J gene lost 0 bases, with 17 bases spanning the gap. The CDR3 has 18 amino acids. The CDR3 loop is CASSLDGRQPISTDTQYF. CDR3 sequence (DNA): TGCGCCAGCAGCTTGGACGGCAGGCAGCCGATTAGCACAGATACGCAGTATTTT.

The CDR3 is CASSLAGVRDTQYF. The CDR3 DNA follows: TGTGCCAGCAGCTTAGCCGGGGTGAGAGATACGCAGTATTTT. This rearrangement joins TRBV7-6 to TRBJ2-3, with D perhaps TRBD2 (5 bases). CDR1 SGHVS and CDR2 FNYEAQ come from the germline V gene. The V gene lost 0 bases and the J gene lost 5 bases, with 9 bases spanning the gap. This CDR3 contains 14 residues.

This clone has a single count. J is TRBJ2-7 and V is TRBV19; perhaps TRBD2 as D (6 bases). Trimming pared 3 bases from V and 0 bases from J, leaving 9 bases between. Per germline, CDR1 LNHDA and CDR2 SQIVND (reference sequence). This CDR3 spans 14 amino acids. This CDR3 is CASSIGTPSYEQYF. In nucleotides, the CDR3 is TGTGCCAGTAGTATCGGGACTCCCTCCTACGAGCAGTACTTC.

The rearrangement uses TRBV18 and TRBJ1-1, with 8 nucleotides matching TRBD1. This CDR3 region has 14 residues. The V and J ends lost 5 bases and 6 bases, in that order; junction bases with no gene match: 8. Germline-derived CDR1 and CDR2 are KGHSH and LQKENI. For the CDR3, the DNA is TGTGCCAGCTCATCCCTCAGGGGGCGGCCTGAAGCTTTCTTT. Translated, it gives CASSSLRGRPEAFF. Full variable domain (rest looked up from reference TRBV18 and TRBJ1-1): NAGVMQNPRHLVRRRGQEARLRCSPMKGHSHVYWYRQLPEEGLKFMVYLQKENIIDESGMPKERFSAEFPKEGPSILRIQQVVRGDSAAYFCASSSLRGRPEAFFGQGTRLTVV.

This clone was counted once. The chain couples TRBV19 to TRBJ1-2; 8 bases align to TRBD1. The germline V gene has CDR1 LNHDA and CDR2 SQIVND (reference sequence). This CDR3 contains 14 residues. V was pared by 9 bases and J by 3 bases, with 9 bases of the junction left unmatched. The CDR3: CASEKKQGDYGYTF. The CDR3 region has the DNA TGTGCCAGCGAAAAGAAACAGGGGGACTATGGCTACACCTTC. Full variable domain (remainder filled in from reference TRBV19 and TRBJ1-2): DGGITQSPKYLFRKEGQNVTLSCEQNLNHDAMYWYRQDPGQGLRLIYYSQIVNDFQKGDIAEGYSVSREKKESFPLTVTSAQKNPTAFYLCASEKKQGDYGYTFGSGTRLTVV.

The chain couples TRBV18 to TRBJ1-5, with D unresolved. The germline gives CDR1 KGHSH, CDR2 LQKENI. V dropped 6 bases and J dropped 7 bases, with 16 bases sitting between them. This CDR3 is 14 amino acids long. In DNA, the CDR3 is TGTGCCAGCTCTGCAGAGGGATCGGGGCAGCCCCAGCATTTT. Its translation: CASSAEGSGQPQHF.

The rearrangement joins TRBV7-9 to TRBJ1-6; D remains ambiguous. V shed 0 bases and J shed 3 bases, with 9 bases lying between them. CDR3 size: 16 residues. CDR1 and CDR2 (germline): SEHNR, FQNEAQ (reference sequence). The CDR3 nucleotides read TGTGCCAGCAGCTTAGCTCGCGATTTCTATAATTCACCCCTCCACTTT. It specifies CASSLARDFYNSPLHF.

The chain carries TRBV7-9 and TRBJ2-2; D might be TRBD1 (6 bases). V was shortened by 2 bases and J by 3 bases, with 10 bases between the two germline ends. The CDR3 consists of 15 residues. CDR1 is SEHNR, CDR2 FQNEAQ, per germline (reference sequence). CDR3: CASSLRGSYTGELFF. CDR3 in DNA: TGTGCCAGCAGCTTAAGGGGGTCCTACACCGGGGAGCTGTTTTTT.

This rearrangement joins TRBV10-3 to TRBJ2-7; D might be TRBD2 (6 bases). V was clipped by 4 bases and J by 3 bases, with 10 bases between them. Germline V gives CDR1 ENHRY, CDR2 SYGVKD. This CDR3 contains 13 residues. CDR3 sequence reads: CAISATGVYEQYF. CDR3 DNA sequence: TGTGCCATCAGTGCAACGGGAGTCTACGAGCAGTACTTC.

V is TRBV4-3 and J is TRBJ2-2, with D unclear. Germline loops: CDR1 LGHNA, CDR2 YSLEER. V was pared by 4 bases and J by 5 bases, with 11 bases between. The CDR3 is 14 amino acids. CDR3 amino acids: CASSLGQVTGELFF. DNA of the CDR3: TGCGCCAGCAGCCTCGGCCAGGTTACCGGGGAGCTGTTTTTT.

The CDR3 is CASSLVTGGSNYGYTF. The CDR3 DNA reads as TGTGCCAGCAGCTTAGTGACGGGGGGGAGTAACTATGGCTACACCTTC. The chain uses TRBV11-2 and TRBJ1-2; D possibly corresponds to TRBD1 (5 bases). Germline V lookup: CDR1 SGHAT, CDR2 FQNNGV. Trimming removed 1 base from V and 1 base from J, with 13 bases in between. The CDR3 length is 16 residues.

The V gene is TRBV7-3, the J gene TRBJ2-2, with 11 bases matching TRBD2. Losses at the gene ends were 5 bases for V and 5 bases for J; bases not matched to a gene: 4. Germline values: CDR1 SGHTA, CDR2 FQGTGA. This CDR3 is built from 15 residues. CDR3 in DNA: TGTGCCAGCAGCCTTAGCGGGGGGGCGACCGGGGAGCTGTTTTTT. Translation: CASSLSGGATGELFF.